Listed below are T cell receptor beta chains from one sample, sequenced in a study of blood T cells in healthy people across ages. TCRdb analysed the 5' RACE reads with MiXCR anew, one entry per CDR3 protein. Of around 1,000,000 distinct CDR3 sequences in the sample, around 25% are singletons; the top ten hold approximately 0.71%. These sequences were also reported in another study, on T cells of mothers and their children.

The sequencing sample was made of blood. The receptor source for this set is a girl under 10 years old in good health. Both conserved end residues are trimmed from each CDR3.

V gene	J gene	CDR3 protein
TRBV20-1	TRBJ1-5	SAGSGGLKDQPQH
TRBV4-1	TRBJ2-3	ASSQRTIGNTDTQY
TRBV7-4	NA	ASSFDFSSGSIYEQY
TRBV6-1	TRBJ1-1	ASRPLEGTEAF
TRBV7-2	TRBJ2-3	ASSAQGFLDTQY
TRBV7-9	NA	ASSSAGTGEQY
TRBV10-3	TRBJ2-5	AIGEELETQY
TRBV3-1	TRBJ2-5	ASSHSGLAGAETQY
TRBV29-1	TRBJ1-4	SALDGGEKLF
TRBV7-6	TRBJ2-2	ASSPNRPGQPFPGELF
TRBV4-3	TRBJ1-2	ASSQDGAHYGYT
TRBV10-3	TRBJ1-2	AVSDIGGNGYT
TRBV5-1	TRBJ2-7	ASSLAPTYEQY